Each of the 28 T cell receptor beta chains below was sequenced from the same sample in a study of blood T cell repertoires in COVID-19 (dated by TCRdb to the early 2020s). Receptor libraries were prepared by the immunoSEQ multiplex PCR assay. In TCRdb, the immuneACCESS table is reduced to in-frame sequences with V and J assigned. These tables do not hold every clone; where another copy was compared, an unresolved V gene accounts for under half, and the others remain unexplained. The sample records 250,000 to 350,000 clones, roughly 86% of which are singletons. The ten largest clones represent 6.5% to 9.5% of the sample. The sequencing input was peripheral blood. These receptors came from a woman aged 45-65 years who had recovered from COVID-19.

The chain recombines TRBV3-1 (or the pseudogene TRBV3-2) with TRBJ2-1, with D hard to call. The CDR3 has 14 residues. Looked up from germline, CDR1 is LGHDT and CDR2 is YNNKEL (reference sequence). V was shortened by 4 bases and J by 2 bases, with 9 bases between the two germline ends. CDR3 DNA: TGTGCCAGCAGCCCACAAGAAGCCTACAATGAGCAGTTCTTC. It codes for CASSPQEAYNEQFF.

In nucleotides, the CDR3 is TGCGCCAGCAGCTTCCCTATGGGAAGGGTAGCGGGGGGGCACGAGACCCAGTACTTC. Translating gives CASSFPMGRVAGGHETQYF. The chain links TRBV5-1 to TRBJ2-5; 11 bases line up with TRBD2. V trimming: 2 bases; J trimming: 5 bases; junction bases outside the gene matches: 17. In germline, CDR1 is SGHRS, CDR2 YFSETQ. CDR3 size: 19 residues.

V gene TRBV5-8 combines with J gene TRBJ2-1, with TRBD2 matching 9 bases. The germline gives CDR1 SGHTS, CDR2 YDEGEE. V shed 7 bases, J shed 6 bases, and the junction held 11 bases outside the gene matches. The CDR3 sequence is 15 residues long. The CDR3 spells CASDSSGRRRNEQFF. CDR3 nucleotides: TGTGCCAGCGATTCGAGCGGGAGGAGGCGCAATGAGCAGTTCTTC.

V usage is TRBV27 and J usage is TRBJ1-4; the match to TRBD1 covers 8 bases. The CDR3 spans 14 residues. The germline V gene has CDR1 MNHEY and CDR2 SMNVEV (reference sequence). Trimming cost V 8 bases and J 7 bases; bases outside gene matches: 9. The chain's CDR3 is CASLRQGKCEKLFF. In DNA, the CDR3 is TGTGCCAGCCTTCGACAGGGGAAATGTGAAAAACTGTTTTTT.

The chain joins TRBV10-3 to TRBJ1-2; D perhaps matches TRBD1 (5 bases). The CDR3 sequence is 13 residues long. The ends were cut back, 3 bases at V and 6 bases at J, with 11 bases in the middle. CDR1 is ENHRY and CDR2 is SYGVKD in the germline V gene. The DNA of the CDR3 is TGTGCCATCAGTGACAGGACAATGGATGGCTACACCTTC. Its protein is CAISDRTMDGYTF.

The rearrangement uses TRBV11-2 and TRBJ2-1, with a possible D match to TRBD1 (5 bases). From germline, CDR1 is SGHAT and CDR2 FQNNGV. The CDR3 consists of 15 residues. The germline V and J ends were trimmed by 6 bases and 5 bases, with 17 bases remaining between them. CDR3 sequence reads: CASRSRGRSHNEQFF. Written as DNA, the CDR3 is TGTGCCAGCAGGAGTAGGGGAAGGTCCCACAATGAGCAGTTCTTC.

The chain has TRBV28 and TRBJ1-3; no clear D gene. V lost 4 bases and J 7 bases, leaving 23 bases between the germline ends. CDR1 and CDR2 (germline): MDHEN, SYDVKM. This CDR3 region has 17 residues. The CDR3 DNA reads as TGTGCCAGCAGTTCAGCCGCGGGATTACCCGGTCCGAACACCATATATTTT. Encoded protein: CASSSAAGLPGPNTIYF.

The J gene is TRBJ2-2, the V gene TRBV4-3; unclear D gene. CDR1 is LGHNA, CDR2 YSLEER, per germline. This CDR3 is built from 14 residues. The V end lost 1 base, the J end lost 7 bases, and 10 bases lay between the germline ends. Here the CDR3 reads CASSQGRLSGELFF. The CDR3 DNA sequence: TGCGCCAGCAGCCAAGGCAGGTTGAGCGGGGAGCTGTTTTTT.

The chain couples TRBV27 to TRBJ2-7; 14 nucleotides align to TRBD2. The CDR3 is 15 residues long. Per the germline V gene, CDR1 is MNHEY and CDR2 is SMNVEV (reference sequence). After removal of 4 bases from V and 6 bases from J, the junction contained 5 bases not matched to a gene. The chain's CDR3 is CASSSGLAGDREQYF. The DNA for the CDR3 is TGTGCCAGCAGTTCGGGACTAGCGGGAGACCGCGAGCAGTACTTC.

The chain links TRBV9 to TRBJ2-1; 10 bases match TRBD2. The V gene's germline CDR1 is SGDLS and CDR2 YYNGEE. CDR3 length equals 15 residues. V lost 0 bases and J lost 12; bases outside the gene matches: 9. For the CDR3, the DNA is TGTGCCAGCAGCGTAGGTGATAGCGGGGGGCTCGGGCAGTTCTTC. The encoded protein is CASSVGDSGGLGQFF.

The CDR3 protein is CASSLVGAGNYGYTF. For the CDR3, the DNA is TGTGCCAGCAGCTTAGTGGGCGCCGGAAACTATGGCTACACCTTC. This chain uses TRBV7-2 with TRBJ1-2; D call uncertain. V was cut by 1 base and J by 2 bases, with 11 bases left in between. The germline V gene encodes CDR1 SGHTA and CDR2 FQGNSA. The CDR3 loop spans 15 amino acids. Looking up the rest from reference TRBV7-2 and TRBJ1-2 gives the full variable domain: GAGVSQSPSNKVTEKGKDVELRCDPISGHTALYWYRQSLGQGLEFLIYFQGNSAPDKSGLPSDRFSAERTGGSVSTLTIQRTQQEDSAVYLCASSLVGAGNYGYTFGSGTRLTVV.

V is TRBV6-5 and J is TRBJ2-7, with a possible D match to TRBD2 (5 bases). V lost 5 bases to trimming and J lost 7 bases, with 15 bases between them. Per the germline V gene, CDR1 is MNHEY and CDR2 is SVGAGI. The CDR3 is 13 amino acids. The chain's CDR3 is CASSRESSGEQYF. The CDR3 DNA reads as TGTGCCAGCAGTAGGGAAAGCTCGGGAGAGCAGTACTTC.

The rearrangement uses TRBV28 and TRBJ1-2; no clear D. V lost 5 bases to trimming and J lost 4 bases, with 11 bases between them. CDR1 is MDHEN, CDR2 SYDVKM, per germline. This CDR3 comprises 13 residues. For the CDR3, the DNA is TGTGCCAGCAGTCTCGGGTTTGTCTATGGCTACACCTTC. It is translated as CASSLGFVYGYTF.

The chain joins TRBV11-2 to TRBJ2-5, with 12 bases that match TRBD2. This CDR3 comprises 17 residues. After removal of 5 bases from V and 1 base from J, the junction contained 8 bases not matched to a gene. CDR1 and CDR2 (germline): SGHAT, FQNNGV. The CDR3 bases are TGTGCCAGCAGCAAAGGGGGGACTAGCGGGCTCCAAGAGACCCAGTACTTC. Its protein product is CASSKGGTSGLQETQYF.

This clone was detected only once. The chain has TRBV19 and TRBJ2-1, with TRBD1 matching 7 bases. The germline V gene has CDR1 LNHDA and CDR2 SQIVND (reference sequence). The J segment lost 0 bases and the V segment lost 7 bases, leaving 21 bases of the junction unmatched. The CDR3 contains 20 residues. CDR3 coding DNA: TGTGCCAGTAAGGACGAGGGGGCTGGAGGCGGGCATAGCTCCTACAATGAGCAGTTCTTC. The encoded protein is CASKDEGAGGGHSSYNEQFF. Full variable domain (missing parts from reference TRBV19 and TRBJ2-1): DGGITQSPKYLFRKEGQNVTLSCEQNLNHDAMYWYRQDPGQGLRLIYYSQIVNDFQKGDIAEGYSVSREKKESFPLTVTSAQKNPTAFYLCASKDEGAGGGHSSYNEQFFGPGTRLTVL.

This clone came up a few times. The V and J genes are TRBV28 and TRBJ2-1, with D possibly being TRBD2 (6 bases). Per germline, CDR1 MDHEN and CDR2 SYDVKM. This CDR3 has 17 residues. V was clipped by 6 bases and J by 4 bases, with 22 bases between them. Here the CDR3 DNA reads TGTGCCAGCAGCCTCGGGGGAGGAATAGCGGTGTACAATGAGCAGTTCTTC. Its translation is CASSLGGGIAVYNEQFF.

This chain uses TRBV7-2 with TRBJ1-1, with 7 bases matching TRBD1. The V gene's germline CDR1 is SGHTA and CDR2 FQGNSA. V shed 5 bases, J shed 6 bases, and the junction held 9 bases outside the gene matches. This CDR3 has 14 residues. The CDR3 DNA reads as TGTGCCAGCAGCGTTGATCTCCAGGGGGCTGAAGCTTTCTTT. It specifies CASSVDLQGAEAFF.

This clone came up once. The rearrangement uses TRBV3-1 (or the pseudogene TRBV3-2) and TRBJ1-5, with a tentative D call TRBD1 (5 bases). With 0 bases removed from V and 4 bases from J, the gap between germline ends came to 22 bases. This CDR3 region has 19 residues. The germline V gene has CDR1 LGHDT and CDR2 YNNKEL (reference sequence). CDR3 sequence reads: CASSQDPWARAPRNQPQHF. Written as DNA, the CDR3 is TGTGCCAGCAGCCAAGACCCATGGGCCAGGGCTCCCCGAAATCAGCCCCAGCATTTT.

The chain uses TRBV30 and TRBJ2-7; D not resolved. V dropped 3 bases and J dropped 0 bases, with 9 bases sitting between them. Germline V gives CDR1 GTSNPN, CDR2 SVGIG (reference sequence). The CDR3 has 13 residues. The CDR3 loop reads CAWRPAVSYEQYF. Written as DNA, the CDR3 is TGTGCCTGGAGACCTGCGGTCTCCTACGAGCAGTACTTC.

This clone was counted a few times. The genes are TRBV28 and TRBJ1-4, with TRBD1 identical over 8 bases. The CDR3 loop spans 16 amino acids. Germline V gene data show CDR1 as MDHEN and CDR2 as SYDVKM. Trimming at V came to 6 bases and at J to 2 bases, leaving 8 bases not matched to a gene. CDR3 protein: CASRTSGGLTNEKLFF. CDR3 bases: TGTGCCAGCAGAACGTCAGGGGGCCTCACTAATGAAAAACTGTTTTTT.

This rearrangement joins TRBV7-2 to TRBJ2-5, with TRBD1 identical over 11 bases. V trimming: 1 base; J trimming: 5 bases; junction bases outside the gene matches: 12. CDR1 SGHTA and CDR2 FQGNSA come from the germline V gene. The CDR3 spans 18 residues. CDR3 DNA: TGTGCCAGCAGCTTAGGCCGAGGGACAGGGGGATCGCGGGAGACCCAGTACTTC. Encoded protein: CASSLGRGTGGSRETQYF.

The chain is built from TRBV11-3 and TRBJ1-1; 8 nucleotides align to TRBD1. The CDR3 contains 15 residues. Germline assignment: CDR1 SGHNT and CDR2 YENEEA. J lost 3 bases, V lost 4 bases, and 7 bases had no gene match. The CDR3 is CASSSSRGQDTEAFF. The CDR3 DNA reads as TGTGCCAGCAGCTCATCCAGGGGGCAGGACACTGAAGCTTTCTTT. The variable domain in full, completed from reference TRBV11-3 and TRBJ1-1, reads EAGVVQSPRYKIIEKKQPVAFWCNPISGHNTLYWYLQNLGQGPELLIRYENEEAVDDSQLPKDRFSAERLKGVDSTLKIQPAELGDSAVYLCASSSSRGQDTEAFFGQGTRLTVV.

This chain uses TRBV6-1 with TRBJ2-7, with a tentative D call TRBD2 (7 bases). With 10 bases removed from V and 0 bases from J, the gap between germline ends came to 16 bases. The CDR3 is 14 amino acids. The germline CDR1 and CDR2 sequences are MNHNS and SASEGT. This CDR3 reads CAIRGGGSSYEQYF. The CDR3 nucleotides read TGTGCCATCCGGGGCGGGGGCAGCTCCTACGAGCAGTACTTC.

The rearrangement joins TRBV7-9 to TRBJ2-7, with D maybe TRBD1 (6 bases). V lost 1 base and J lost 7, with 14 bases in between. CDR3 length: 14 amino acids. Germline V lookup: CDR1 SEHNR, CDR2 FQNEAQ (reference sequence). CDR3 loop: CASSLGDTFFEQYF. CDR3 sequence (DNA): TGTGCCAGCAGCTTAGGGGACACTTTTTTTGAGCAGTACTTC.

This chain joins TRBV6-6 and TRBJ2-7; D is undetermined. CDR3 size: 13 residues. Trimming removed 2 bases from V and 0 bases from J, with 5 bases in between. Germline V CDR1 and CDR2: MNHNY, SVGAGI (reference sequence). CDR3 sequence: CASSYVNSYEQYF. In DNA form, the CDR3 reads TGTGCCAGCAGTTACGTCAACTCCTACGAGCAGTACTTC.

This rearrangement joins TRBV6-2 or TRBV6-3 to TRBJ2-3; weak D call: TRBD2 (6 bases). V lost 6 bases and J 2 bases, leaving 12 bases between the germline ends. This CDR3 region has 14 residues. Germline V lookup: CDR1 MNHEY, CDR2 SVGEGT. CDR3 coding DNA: TGTGCCAGCAGCTGGGACTTTCCCACAGATACGCAGTATTTT. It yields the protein CASSWDFPTDTQYF.

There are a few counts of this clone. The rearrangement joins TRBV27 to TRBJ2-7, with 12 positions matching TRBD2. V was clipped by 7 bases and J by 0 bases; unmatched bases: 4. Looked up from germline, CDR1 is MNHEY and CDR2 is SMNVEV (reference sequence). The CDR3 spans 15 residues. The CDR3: CASTLLAGGSYEQYF. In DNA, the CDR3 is TGTGCCAGCACCTTACTAGCGGGAGGCTCCTACGAGCAGTACTTC.

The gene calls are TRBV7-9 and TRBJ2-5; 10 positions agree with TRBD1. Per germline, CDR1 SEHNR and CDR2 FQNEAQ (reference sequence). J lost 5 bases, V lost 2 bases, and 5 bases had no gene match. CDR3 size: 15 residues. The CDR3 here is CASSLRQGAGETQYF. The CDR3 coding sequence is TGTGCCAGCAGCTTACGACAGGGGGCGGGGGAGACCCAGTACTTC.